These T cell receptor beta chains were read from a single sample in a study of vaccination and CD4 T cells after COVID-19. Their antigen targets remain unknown. MiXCR was run by TCRdb on the PCR reads, yielding one entry per CDR3 protein. Of roughly 20,000 distinct CDR3 sequences detected, less than 55% appear once; the ten largest clones hold 9%. The source material was CD4+ T cells from blood, cultured in vitro. These TCRs come from a human donor who had recovered from COVID-19. Each CDR3 is given with its conserved first and last residue. Each record gives: J gene, clone size, V gene, D gene, CDR3 DNA, CDR3 protein. D genes are given only for firm matches. Size tells how often a clone was seen (once, few, many) or the class of an expanded clone, and some rows leave it out.

J: TRBJ2-3
size: few
V: TRBV20-1
D: TRBD2
DNA: TGCAGTGCAACCCGGACTAGCGGGAGGGCAGATACGCAGTATTTT
CDR3: CSATRTSGRADTQYF

J: TRBJ2-2
size: .
V: TRBV29-1
D: .
DNA: TGCAGCGTTGGATCTCGGCCGGGACCCAACACCGGGGAGCTGTTTTTT
CDR3: CSVGSRPGPNTGELFF

J: TRBJ2-5
size: .
V: TRBV28
D: .
DNA: TGTGCCAGCCATGAGGAGAAGCGTGAGACCCAGTACTTC
CDR3: CASHEEKRETQYF

J: TRBJ2-1
size: .
V: TRBV27
D: TRBD1
DNA: TGTGCCAGCAGTTTAAGGGGGCTTTCCTACAATGAGCAGTTCTTC
CDR3: CASSLRGLSYNEQFF

J: TRBJ1-6
size: .
V: TRBV7-6
D: .
DNA: TGTGCCAGCAGCTTATCCGTTTCGGTCGATTCACCCCTCCACTTT
CDR3: CASSLSVSVDSPLHF

J: TRBJ2-2
size: few
V: TRBV24-1
D: .
DNA: TGTGCCACCAGTGATTCGGGGGCCAGGAACACCGGGGAGCTGTTTTTT
CDR3: CATSDSGARNTGELFF

J: TRBJ2-7
size: .
V: TRBV6-1
D: .
DNA: TGTGCCTCCAAAGAAAGACTGATCCCGCTCTCCGAGCAGTACTTC
CDR3: CASKERLIPLSEQYF

J: TRBJ2-3
size: .
V: TRBV20-1
D: .
DNA: TGCAGTGCTAGTTTCGAGACACTCCAAAGCACAGATACGCAGTATTTT
CDR3: CSASFETLQSTDTQYF

J: TRBJ2-7
size: .
V: TRBV11-2
D: .
DNA: TGTGCCAGCAGCCCAGAGAGAGGGGATACCTACGAGCAGTACTTC
CDR3: CASSPERGDTYEQYF

J: TRBJ1-2
size: .
V: TRBV4-3
D: TRBD1
DNA: TGCGCCAGCAGCCAGGCCGAGACAGGGGCTGGAGGCTACACCTTC
CDR3: CASSQAETGAGGYTF

J: TRBJ2-7
size: .
V: TRBV11-2
D: TRBD2
DNA: TGTGCCAGCAGCTTAGGGACTAGCGGCGCCGAGCAGTACTTC
CDR3: CASSLGTSGAEQYF

J: TRBJ2-3
size: .
V: TRBV20-1
D: TRBD2
DNA: TGCAGTGCAGTGGACCTATTGGCTAGCGGGGGGGCTAGCACAGATACGCAGTATTTT
CDR3: CSAVDLLASGGASTDTQYF

J: TRBJ2-4
size: .
V: TRBV6-1
D: .
DNA: TGTGCCAGCAGCAGCGGAACTGGAAACATTCAGTACTTC
CDR3: CASSSGTGNIQYF

J: TRBJ1-2
size: .
V: TRBV6-1
D: TRBD1
DNA: TGTGCCAGCATGAGGGGCTACAGGGGGCTAGACGGCTACACCTTC
CDR3: CASMRGYRGLDGYTF

J: TRBJ1-3
size: .
V: TRBV6-1
D: .
DNA: TGTGCCAGCACCTTTGGGGACGGCTTAGCTCCCATATATTTT
CDR3: CASTFGDGLAPIYF

J: TRBJ2-7
size: .
V: TRBV20-1
D: .
DNA: TGCAGTGCTAGAGCTCTTTCCTACGAGCAGTACTTC
CDR3: CSARALSYEQYF

J: TRBJ1-4
size: .
V: TRBV6-5
D: .
DNA: TGTGCCAGCAGTTACTCGAGCGGGGCGGGTGAAAAACTGTTTTTT
CDR3: CASSYSSGAGEKLFF

J: TRBJ1-2
size: .
V: TRBV19
D: .
DNA: TGTGCCAGTAGTGTGACAGCTAACTATGGCTACACCTTC
CDR3: CASSVTANYGYTF

J: TRBJ1-1
size: .
V: TRBV12-3/TRBV12-4
D: .
DNA: TGTGCCAGCAGTTTTGCCTCGGACACTGAAGCTTTCTTT
CDR3: CASSFASDTEAFF

J: TRBJ2-3
size: .
V: TRBV20-1
D: TRBD2
DNA: TGCAGTGCTAGAAGGTCTAGCGGCGGAACAGATACGCAGTATTTT
CDR3: CSARRSSGGTDTQYF

J: TRBJ1-1
size: .
V: TRBV15
D: .
DNA: TGTGCCACCAGCAGAGATAGAGGGTTGAACACTGAAGCTTTCTTT
CDR3: CATSRDRGLNTEAFF

J: TRBJ2-7
size: .
V: TRBV6-5
D: TRBD1
DNA: TGTGCCAGCAGTTACTCCGGGACAGGGGGCTCCTACGAGCAGTACTTC
CDR3: CASSYSGTGGSYEQYF

J: TRBJ2-5
size: once
V: TRBV10-3
D: .
DNA: TGTGCCATCAGTGGACAGCAAGAGACCCAGTACTTC
CDR3: CAISGQQETQYF

J: TRBJ1-6
size: few
V: TRBV20-1
D: TRBD1
DNA: TGCAGTGCTAAAGTGTCGACAGGGAAGCATTCACCCCTCCACTTT
CDR3: CSAKVSTGKHSPLHF

J: TRBJ2-3
size: few
V: TRBV20-1
D: TRBD2
DNA: TGCAGTGCTAGACCAGGGACTAGCGGGAGGGCAGATACGCAGTATTTT
CDR3: CSARPGTSGRADTQYF

J: TRBJ2-3
size: few
V: TRBV10-3
D: .
DNA: TGTGCCATCAGTCTGACAACCTCTAGCACAGATACGCAGTATTTT
CDR3: CAISLTTSSTDTQYF

J: TRBJ1-6
size: few
V: TRBV20-1
D: .
DNA: TGCAGTGCTCCAGTGACTGAAATGGGGAATTCACCCCTCCACTTT
CDR3: CSAPVTEMGNSPLHF

J: TRBJ2-5
size: few
V: TRBV7-7
D: .
DNA: TGTGCCAGCAGCTTTGGGGTAGGGGAGACCCAGTACTTC
CDR3: CASSFGVGETQYF

J: TRBJ1-2
size: .
V: TRBV20-1
D: .
DNA: TGCAGTGCTAGAAGGGACACCACCGAGGGCTACACCTTC
CDR3: CSARRDTTEGYTF

J: TRBJ2-7
size: few
V: TRBV20-1
D: TRBD2
DNA: TGCAGTGCTAGAGGACTGACTAGCGGGGGGAAAAGCTCCTACGAGCAGTACTTC
CDR3: CSARGLTSGGKSSYEQYF

J: TRBJ1-2
size: few
V: TRBV27
D: .
DNA: TGTGCCAGCAGTGGAGACAGTCTCTATGGCTACACCTTC
CDR3: CASSGDSLYGYTF

J: TRBJ1-1
size: few
V: TRBV19
D: TRBD1
DNA: TGTGCCAGTAGTATAGATCGGACAGGGGGGAACACTGAAGCTTTCTTT
CDR3: CASSIDRTGGNTEAFF

J: TRBJ2-7
size: .
V: TRBV2
D: .
DNA: TGTGCCAGCAGTGCAACCTCCTACGAGCAGTACTTC
CDR3: CASSATSYEQYF

J: TRBJ1-5
size: .
V: TRBV6-5
D: TRBD1
DNA: TGTGCCAGCAGTTCTGGGACAGGGGTTATGTCTCAGCCCCAGCATTTT
CDR3: CASSSGTGVMSQPQHF

J: TRBJ1-2
size: few
V: TRBV29-1
D: TRBD1
DNA: TGCAGCGTTGAAACAACCGGACAGGGGGTCTATGGCTACACCTTC
CDR3: CSVETTGQGVYGYTF

J: TRBJ2-7
size: .
V: TRBV28
D: TRBD1
DNA: TGTGCCAGCAGTCTCATTACGGGACAGGGGTTGGGGGAGCAGTACTTC
CDR3: CASSLITGQGLGEQYF

J: TRBJ1-1
size: .
V: TRBV10-3
D: TRBD1
DNA: TGTGCCATCAGTGAGGGACAGGGGAACACTGAAGCTTTCTTT
CDR3: CAISEGQGNTEAFF

J: TRBJ1-2
size: few
V: TRBV10-2
D: .
DNA: TGCGCCAGCGGGGGGCGGGGGGCGTCCTATGGCTACACCTTC
CDR3: CASGGRGASYGYTF

J: TRBJ2-5
size: few
V: TRBV15
D: .
DNA: TGTGCCACCAGCAGAGCTGGGGCAGGGAACCTGGCAACCCAGTACTTC
CDR3: CATSRAGAGNLATQYF

J: TRBJ1-5
size: few
V: TRBV7-9
D: TRBD1
DNA: TGTGCCAGCAGCTTAGGGACAGGGAGTCCTCTCGGGCAGCCCCAGCATTTT
CDR3: CASSLGTGSPLGQPQHF

J: TRBJ2-7
size: .
V: TRBV5-5
D: TRBD2
DNA: TGTGCCAGCAGCTTGCAGATAGGGACTAGCGGGACCGAGCAGTACTTC
CDR3: CASSLQIGTSGTEQYF

J: TRBJ1-5
size: .
V: TRBV5-1
D: .
DNA: TGCGCCAGCAGTTCACAGGGTGATCAGCCCCAGCATTTT
CDR3: CASSSQGDQPQHF

J: TRBJ2-7
size: .
V: TRBV6-7
D: .
DNA: TGTGCCAGCAGTTACTCGACGTCCCCAGGGCGATACGAGCAGTACTTC
CDR3: CASSYSTSPGRYEQYF

J: TRBJ1-1
size: .
V: TRBV6-5
D: .
DNA: TGTGCCAGCAGTTACGGGTATTTAGGGAGGGGGGGAACTGAAGCTTTCTTT
CDR3: CASSYGYLGRGGTEAFF

J: TRBJ1-1
size: few
V: TRBV29-1
D: .
DNA: TGCAGCGTTAATGGGGGCAGGGACACTGAAGCTTTCTTT
CDR3: CSVNGGRDTEAFF

J: TRBJ1-1
size: .
V: TRBV2
D: .
DNA: TGTGCCAGCAGTGAGTACACTGAAGCTTTCTTT
CDR3: CASSEYTEAFF

J: TRBJ1-5
size: .
V: TRBV28
D: TRBD1
DNA: TGTGCCAGCGTGCGACAGGGGGCCGTGCAGCCCCAGCATTTT
CDR3: CASVRQGAVQPQHF

J: TRBJ1-2
size: .
V: TRBV11-3
D: .
DNA: TGTGCCAGCAGCTTAGATGGGTCAGATCAAAACTATGGCTACACCTTC
CDR3: CASSLDGSDQNYGYTF

J: TRBJ1-6
size: few
V: TRBV27
D: .
DNA: TGTGCCAGCAGTTTCGTAGGGTTCAATTCACCCCTCCACTTT
CDR3: CASSFVGFNSPLHF

J: TRBJ1-2
size: .
V: TRBV28
D: .
DNA: TGTGCCAGCAGCCTTTTTCCGCGCAAGAGGGGGAACCGCTATGGCTACACCTTC
CDR3: CASSLFPRKRGNRYGYTF